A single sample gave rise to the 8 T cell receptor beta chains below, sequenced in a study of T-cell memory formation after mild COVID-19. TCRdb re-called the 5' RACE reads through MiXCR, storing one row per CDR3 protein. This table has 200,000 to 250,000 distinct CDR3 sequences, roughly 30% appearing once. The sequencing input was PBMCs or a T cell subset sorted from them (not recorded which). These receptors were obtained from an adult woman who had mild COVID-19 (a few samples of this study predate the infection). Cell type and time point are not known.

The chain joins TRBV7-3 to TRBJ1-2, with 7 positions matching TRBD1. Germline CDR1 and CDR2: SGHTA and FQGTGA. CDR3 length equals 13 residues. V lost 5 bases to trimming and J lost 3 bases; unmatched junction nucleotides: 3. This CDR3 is CASSGQVDYGYTF. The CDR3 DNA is TGTGCCAGCAGCGGACAGGTGGACTATGGCTACACCTTC.

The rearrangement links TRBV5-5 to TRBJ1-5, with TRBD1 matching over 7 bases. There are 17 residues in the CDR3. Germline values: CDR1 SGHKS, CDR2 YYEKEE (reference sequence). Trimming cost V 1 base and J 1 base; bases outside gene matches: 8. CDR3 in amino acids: CASSLSFYRGSNQPQHF. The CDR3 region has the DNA TGTGCCAGCAGCTTGTCATTTTACAGGGGAAGCAATCAGCCCCAGCATTTT.

CDR3 in amino acids: CASSFETSGEQFF. CDR3 nucleotide sequence: TGTGCCAGCAGCTTTGAGACATCAGGCGAGCAGTTCTTC. The rearrangement links TRBV7-9 to TRBJ2-1; the D is unclear. Germline CDR1 reads SEHNR; CDR2 reads FQNEAQ (reference sequence). V lost 3 bases and J 10 bases, leaving 13 bases between the germline ends. There are 13 residues in the CDR3.

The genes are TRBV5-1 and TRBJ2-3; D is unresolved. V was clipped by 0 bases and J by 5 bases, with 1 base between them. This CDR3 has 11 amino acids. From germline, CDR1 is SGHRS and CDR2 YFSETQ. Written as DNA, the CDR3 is TGCGCCAGCAGCTTGGAAGATACGCAGTATTTT. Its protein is CASSLEDTQYF.

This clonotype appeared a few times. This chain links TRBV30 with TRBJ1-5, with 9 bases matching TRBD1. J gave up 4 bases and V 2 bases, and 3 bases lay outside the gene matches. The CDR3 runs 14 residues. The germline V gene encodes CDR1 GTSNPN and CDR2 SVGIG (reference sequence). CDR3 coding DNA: TGTGCCTGGAGTCCCGGGACAGGGAATCAGCCCCAGCATTTT. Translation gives CAWSPGTGNQPQHF.

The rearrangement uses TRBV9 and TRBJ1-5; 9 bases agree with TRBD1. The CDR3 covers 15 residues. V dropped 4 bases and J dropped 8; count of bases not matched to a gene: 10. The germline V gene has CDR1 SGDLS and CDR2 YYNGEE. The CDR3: CASSPWTGEGEPQHF. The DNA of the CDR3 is TGTGCCAGCAGCCCCTGGACAGGGGAGGGTGAGCCCCAGCATTTT.

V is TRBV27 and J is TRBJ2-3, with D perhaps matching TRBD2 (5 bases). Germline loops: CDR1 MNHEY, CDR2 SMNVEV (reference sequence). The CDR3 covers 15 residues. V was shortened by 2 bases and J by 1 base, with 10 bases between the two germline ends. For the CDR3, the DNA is TGTGCCAGCAGTTTACTGGGAGAGGGCACAGATACGCAGTATTTT. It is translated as CASSLLGEGTDTQYF.

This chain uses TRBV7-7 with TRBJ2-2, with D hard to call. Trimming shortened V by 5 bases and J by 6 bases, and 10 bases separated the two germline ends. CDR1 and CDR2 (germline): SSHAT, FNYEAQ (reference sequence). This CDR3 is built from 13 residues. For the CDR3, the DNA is TGTGCCAGCAGCGTAACAGTTTCCGGGGAGCTGTTTTTT. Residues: CASSVTVSGELFF.